This T cell receptor (beta chain) is drawn from a study of CD8+CD57+ T cells in acquired aplastic anemia (dated by TCRdb to 2016 to 2018). About the investigation overall: DNA extracted from sorted CD4+ and CD8+ cells had a mean of around 3 ug, with a range of roughly 0.17 to 30 ug. Healthy donor samples averaged approximately 10 million reads for CD4+ and 11 million to 14 million for CD8+ cells. Broad study findings and their caveats: Between patients and healthy controls, no significant difference in CD8+ Simpson's diversity was found (P=0.060). Fewer than 30 CD8+ CDR3 sequences were found in both patients and controls but appeared to be highly expressed in patients and within the immunodominant clones of the patients.

Notes on this clonotype: It lacks a known antigen. Base qualities are missing; no much larger clone stands one base away.

For this chain, trimming is 6 bases at the V end and 4 bases at the J end, and the number of junction bases without a gene match is 8. CDR1 SQVTM and CDR2 ANQGSEA are derived from the germline V gene. Including the terminal cysteine and phenylalanine, the CDR3 comprises 14 residues. Left in the record is the CDR3 DNA by itself, 42 bases read in frame from the first base. The study deep-sequenced TCR repertoires of sorted CD4+ and CD8+ blood T cells from severe aplastic anemia patients and healthy subjects. Ficoll-Paque density gradient centrifugation was used to isolate peripheral blood mononuclear cells. Before DNA was extracted, CD4+ and CD8+ T cells were sorted using either FACS or magnetic beads. Profiling of TCR beta VDJ combinations and CDR3 sequences used genomic DNA as the template. An Illumina HiSeq 2000 was used for TCR repertoire sequencing. Per the authors' processing: Repertoires were assessed using TRBV/TRBJ rearrangement plots, CDR3 size and DJ length profiles, and Simpson's diversity index. The immunodominant clone was defined as the most abundant DNA sequence in deep sequencing data. CDR3 amino acid sequences were screened for sharing across subjects and were compared with published repertoires and the VDJdb database. TCRdb's own reprocessing of the public reads used fastp at Q25 and MiXCR and kept productive beta chains. Each record represents a unique CDR3 protein, reported with the most common genes and DNA among its rows. TCRdb, not the original authors, processed these V and J calls. A total of about 48,000 distinct CDR3 sequences appear in this sample, 55% to 75% of them only once. 30% to 40% of the sample rests with the top ten.

This chain joins TRBV29-1 to TRBJ1-4; the central 7 bases match TRBD1. Sequenced sample: sorted CD4+, CD8+, or CD8+CD57+ T cells (not recorded which) from PBMCs. The TCR originated in a human donor in good health, serving as a control. The nucleotide sequence reads as follows: TGCAGCGTCGAATACAGGGGATTTAATGAAAAACTGTTTTTT. Its translation is CSVEYRGFNEKLFF.